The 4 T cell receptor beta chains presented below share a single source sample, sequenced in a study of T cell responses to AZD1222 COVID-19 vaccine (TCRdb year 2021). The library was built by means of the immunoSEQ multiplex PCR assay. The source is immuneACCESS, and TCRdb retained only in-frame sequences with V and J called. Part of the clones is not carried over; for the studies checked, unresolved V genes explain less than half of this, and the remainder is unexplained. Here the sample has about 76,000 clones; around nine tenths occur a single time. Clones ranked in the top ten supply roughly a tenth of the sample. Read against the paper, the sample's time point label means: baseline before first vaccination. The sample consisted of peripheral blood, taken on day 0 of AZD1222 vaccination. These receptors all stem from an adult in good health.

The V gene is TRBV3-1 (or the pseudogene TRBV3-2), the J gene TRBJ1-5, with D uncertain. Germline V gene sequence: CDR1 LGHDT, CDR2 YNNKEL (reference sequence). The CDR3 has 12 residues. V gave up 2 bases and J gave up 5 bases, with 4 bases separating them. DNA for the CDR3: TGTGCCAGCAGCCAATGGGATCAGCCCCAGCATTTT. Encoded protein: CASSQWDQPQHF.

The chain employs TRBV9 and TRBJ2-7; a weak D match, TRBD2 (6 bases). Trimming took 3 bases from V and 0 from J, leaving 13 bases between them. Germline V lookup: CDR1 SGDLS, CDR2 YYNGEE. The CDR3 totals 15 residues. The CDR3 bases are TGTGCCAGCAGCGACGGGCGGGAATACTCCTACGAGCAGTACTTC. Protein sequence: CASSDGREYSYEQYF.

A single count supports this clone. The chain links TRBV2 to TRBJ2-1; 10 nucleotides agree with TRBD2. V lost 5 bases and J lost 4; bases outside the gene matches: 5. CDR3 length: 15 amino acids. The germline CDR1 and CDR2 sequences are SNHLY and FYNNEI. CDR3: CASSPTSGTYNEQFF. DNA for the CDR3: TGTGCCAGCAGTCCAACTAGCGGGACTTACAATGAGCAGTTCTTC.

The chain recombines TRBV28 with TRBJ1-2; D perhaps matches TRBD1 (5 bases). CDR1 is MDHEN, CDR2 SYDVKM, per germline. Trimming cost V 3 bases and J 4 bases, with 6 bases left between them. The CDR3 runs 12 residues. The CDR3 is CASSFQGYGYTF. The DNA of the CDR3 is TGTGCCAGCAGTTTCCAGGGCTATGGCTACACCTTC.